Presented here are 8 T cell receptor beta chains from one specimen sequenced in a study of beta chain features in type 1 diabetes. Sequencing targeted expressed TCRB transcripts, as all isolated RNA had been reverse transcribed. Profiled with immunoSEQ multiplex PCR; TCRdb holds only in-frame clones, not every one. The data show about 290,000 clones, approximately 8% seen once. The sequencing sample was made of central memory CD4+ T cells from blood. The source is a woman under 30 in good health.

The chain combines TRBV19 with TRBJ2-5; D gene unclear. CDR1 is LNHDA and CDR2 is SQIVND in the germline V gene (reference sequence). This CDR3 is 14 amino acids long. Trimming removed 3 bases from V and 4 bases from J, with 12 bases in between. The CDR3 region is CASSILGIRETQYF. The CDR3 bases are TGTGCCAGTAGTATTCTGGGAATACGAGAGACCCAGTACTTC.

The chain links TRBV5-8 to TRBJ2-1; 11 nucleotides align to TRBD2. This CDR3 spans 13 amino acids. CDR1 and CDR2 from the germline V gene are SGHTS and YDEGEE. The V and J ends lost 3 bases and 12 bases, in that order; junction bases with no gene match: 5. Here the CDR3 DNA reads TGTGCCAGCAGCTCGTTCGGACTAGCGGGGCAGTTCTTC. Translation gives CASSSFGLAGQFF.

This clone occurred a few times. The CDR3 region is CAWSVPGRAQYF. The CDR3 coding sequence is TGTGCCTGGAGTGTCCCAGGGCGGGCCCAGTACTTC. This chain joins TRBV30 and TRBJ2-5; D is possibly TRBD1 or TRBD2 (5 bases each). V was trimmed by 0 bases and J by 9 bases, leaving 11 bases between them. The CDR3 is 12 amino acids. In germline, CDR1 is GTSNPN, CDR2 SVGIG (reference sequence).

The gene calls are TRBV9 and TRBJ1-3; D is perhaps TRBD1 (5 bases). Per germline, CDR1 SGDLS and CDR2 YYNGEE. There are 13 residues in the CDR3. V dropped 0 bases and J dropped 8 bases, with 9 bases sitting between them. The CDR3 here is CASSVVRADTIYF. For the CDR3, the DNA is TGTGCCAGCAGCGTAGTCAGGGCGGACACCATATATTTT.

This clone was recorded at least ten times. The chain links TRBV23-1 to TRBJ1-5; 10 nucleotides match TRBD1. TRBV23-1 is placed among ORFs of uncertain function. Germline trimming cut 4 bases from V and 6 bases from J; bases unmatched to any gene: 12. The CDR3 runs to 17 residues. The CDR3 region is CASSLPKGQGLCQPQHF. The CDR3 DNA is TGCGCCAGCAGTCTACCTAAGGGACAGGGGTTATGTCAGCCCCAGCATTTT.

This clone was picked up a small number of times. The rearrangement links TRBV7-2 to TRBJ2-6, with unresolved D. Per germline, CDR1 SGHTA and CDR2 FQGNSA. With 2 bases removed from V and 0 bases from J, the gap between germline ends came to 8 bases. This CDR3 has 16 residues. The DNA of the CDR3 is TGTGCCAGCAGCTTACGCTATTTCTCTGGGGCCAACGTCCTGACTTTC. Protein product: CASSLRYFSGANVLTF.

CDR3 in amino acids: CASSHPNTEAFF. The CDR3 bases are TGTGCCAGCAGCCACCCGAACACTGAAGCTTTCTTT. The chain joins TRBV13 to TRBJ1-1; D unclear. Trimming shortened V by 5 bases and J by 1 base, and 5 bases separated the two germline ends. The CDR3 extends over 12 amino acids. Germline loops: CDR1 PRHDT, CDR2 FYEKMQ (reference sequence).

This clone was observed a handful of times. The rearrangement uses TRBV9 and TRBJ2-1; no definite D call. The CDR3 extends over 15 amino acids. Germline V gene data show CDR1 as SGDLS and CDR2 as YYNGEE. Trimming stripped 2 bases from V and 0 bases from J, with 9 bases between. The CDR3 sequence is CASSVAEGSYNEQFF. CDR3 bases: TGTGCCAGCAGCGTCGCCGAAGGCTCCTACAATGAGCAGTTCTTC.